This T cell receptor beta chain was obtained from a study of T cells after yellow fever vaccination. Across the whole study: Each low-cell-number fraction was prepared by means of SMART-Seq v4 Ultra Low Input. Whole-study findings and limits: Clones from primary vaccination mostly reappeared after the booster (about 97% CD4, around 90% CD8).

This clonotype turned up a few times. Its antigen is undetermined. 5'RACE template switching generated TCR cDNA, adding a universal primer site and UMIs. TCRdb recomputed calls from the 5' RACE reads with MiXCR, one row per CDR3 protein. The top ten hold around 1.1% of the sample, which has 200,000 to 300,000 distinct CDR3 sequences, around 6.7% seen once. Sequences were derived from CD4+ T cells sorted from PBMCs, sampled on the day of the yellow fever booster vaccination. This TCR was recovered from a man aged 30 to 39 who received the YFV17D yellow fever vaccine.

The DNA of the CDR3 is TGTGCCAGCAGCTCCCCGGGAGCCCCCTACGAGCAGTACTTC. Translation gives CASSSPGAPYEQYF. V gene TRBV7-9 combines with J gene TRBJ2-7, with D maybe TRBD2 (6 bases). Germline CDR1 SEHNR, CDR2 FQNEAQ (reference sequence). This CDR3 spans 14 amino acids. Trimming stripped 4 bases from V and 2 bases from J, with 12 bases between.